This T cell receptor beta chain was recovered during a study of blood T cell repertoires in COVID-19. Study-level information: The samples span acute and convalescent COVID-19 from the United States, Italy and Spain. From T cells, B-cell-depleted T cells, or PBMCs came the material, which was cDNA or gDNA.

Authors' analysis steps: Using reference gene primer amplification, nucleated cell counts were estimated. Repertoires were generated with immunoSEQ multiplex PCR, while TCRdb's copy carries only in-frame clones and drops some. Clone size and V and J calls were adopted from that table, with D and trimming inferred from the DNA. The table shows 410,000 or so clones, with 89% occurring only once. CDR3 length equals 17 residues. CDR1 and CDR2 from the germline V gene are SGHRS and YFSETQ. V lost 0 bases to trimming and J lost 5 bases, with 18 bases between them. Patients from Seattle were sampled longitudinally, starting during active infection.

The gene calls are TRBV5-1 and TRBJ2-1; TRBD1 is a possible D gene (7 bases). Sequenced: peripheral blood. The source of this sequence is a woman aged 40-49 years with COVID-19, enrolled during active disease. The CDR3 loop reads CASSLGGTTGWNNEQFF. For the CDR3, the DNA is TGCGCCAGCAGCTTGGGCGGGACGACAGGGTGGAACAATGAGCAGTTCTTC.